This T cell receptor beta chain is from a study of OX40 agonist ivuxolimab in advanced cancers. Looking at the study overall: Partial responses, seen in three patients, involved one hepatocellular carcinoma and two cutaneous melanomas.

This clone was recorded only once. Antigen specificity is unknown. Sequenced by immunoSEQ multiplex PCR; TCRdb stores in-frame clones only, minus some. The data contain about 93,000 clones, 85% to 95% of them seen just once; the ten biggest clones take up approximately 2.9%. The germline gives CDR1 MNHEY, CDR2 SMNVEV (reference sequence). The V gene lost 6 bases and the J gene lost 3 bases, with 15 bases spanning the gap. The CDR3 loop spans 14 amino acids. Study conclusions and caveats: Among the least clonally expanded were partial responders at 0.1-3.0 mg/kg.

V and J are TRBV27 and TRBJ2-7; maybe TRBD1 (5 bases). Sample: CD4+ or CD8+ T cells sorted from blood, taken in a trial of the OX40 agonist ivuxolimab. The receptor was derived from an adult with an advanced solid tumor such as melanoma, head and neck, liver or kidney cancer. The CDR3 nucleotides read TGTGCCAGCAGCCAAGGGGCGGTTATCTACGAGCAGTACTTC. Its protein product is CASSQGAVIYEQYF.